Listed below are T cell receptor beta chains from one sample, sequenced in a study of blood T cell repertoires in COVID-19. Profiled with immunoSEQ multiplex PCR; TCRdb holds only in-frame clones, not every one. Here the sample spans under 140,000 clones, 65% to 90% being singletons. Specimen: peripheral blood. These receptors were taken from a woman aged 55-69 years with acute or convalescent COVID-19. Each CDR3 is given with its conserved first and last residue. Fields, in order: D gene, clone size, V gene, CDR3 protein. D genes are given only for firm matches. Only some rows state a clone size, as once, few, many or a class for expanded clones.

d_call: .
clone_size: .
v_call: TRBV9
cdr3_aa: CASSAAGSYEQYF

d_call: TRBD1
clone_size: .
v_call: TRBV5-1
cdr3_aa: CASSLGAGGETEAFF

d_call: .
clone_size: once
v_call: TRBV4-3
cdr3_aa: CASSTEPPRKHNSPLHF

d_call: TRBD2
clone_size: .
v_call: TRBV6-2/TRBV6-3
cdr3_aa: CASSYSMTSGPLAKNIQYF

d_call: .
clone_size: .
v_call: TRBV10-3
cdr3_aa: CATGLSDTHEQFF

d_call: TRBD1
clone_size: .
v_call: TRBV5-1
cdr3_aa: CASSPGQGTDTQYF

d_call: TRBD1
clone_size: .
v_call: TRBV18
cdr3_aa: CASSPSGGEHYGYTF

d_call: TRBD1
clone_size: .
v_call: TRBV30
cdr3_aa: CALGTVNSNQPQHF

d_call: .
clone_size: once
v_call: TRBV11-3
cdr3_aa: CASRGQKNTEAFF

d_call: TRBD1
clone_size: .
v_call: TRBV19
cdr3_aa: CASGQGYGYTF

d_call: TRBD1
clone_size: .
v_call: TRBV6-2/TRBV6-3
cdr3_aa: CASSAPGQGNEKLFF

d_call: TRBD1
clone_size: .
v_call: TRBV19
cdr3_aa: CASGVQGANSPLHF

d_call: TRBD2
clone_size: .
v_call: TRBV4-2
cdr3_aa: CASSQATGGLGTGELFF

d_call: .
clone_size: .
v_call: TRBV23-1
cdr3_aa: CASSQSRQGSIYEQYF

d_call: .
clone_size: .
v_call: TRBV19
cdr3_aa: CASIFAGTPSNTGELFF

d_call: .
clone_size: .
v_call: TRBV5-1
cdr3_aa: CASKGEGPDTQYF

d_call: TRBD1
clone_size: .
v_call: TRBV6-5
cdr3_aa: CASSPFGQGRYEQYF

d_call: .
clone_size: once
v_call: TRBV5-6
cdr3_aa: CASSLEGVDYEQYF

d_call: .
clone_size: .
v_call: TRBV6-5
cdr3_aa: CASVKPGNTEAFF

d_call: TRBD1
clone_size: .
v_call: TRBV3-1/TRBV3-2
cdr3_aa: CASSPPGQGVYGYTF

d_call: .
clone_size: .
v_call: TRBV7-2
cdr3_aa: CASSLEERAYNEQFF

d_call: TRBD2
clone_size: .
v_call: TRBV7-9
cdr3_aa: CASSLGWGGAYNEQFF

d_call: .
clone_size: .
v_call: TRBV5-1
cdr3_aa: CASSTSFGRGADYGYTF

d_call: .
clone_size: .
v_call: TRBV11-3
cdr3_aa: CASSSTQGSYEQYF

d_call: TRBD1
clone_size: .
v_call: TRBV6-6
cdr3_aa: CASRRQGHQSQPQHF

d_call: .
clone_size: few
v_call: TRBV5-1
cdr3_aa: CASSLVGAVEEKLFF

d_call: TRBD1
clone_size: .
v_call: TRBV19
cdr3_aa: CASTHTGGNGYTF

d_call: TRBD2
clone_size: .
v_call: TRBV6-2/TRBV6-3
cdr3_aa: CASSYSILAGGNEQFF

d_call: TRBD1
clone_size: .
v_call: TRBV29-1
cdr3_aa: CSVEDRAQGYEGEQYF

d_call: .
clone_size: .
v_call: TRBV5-5
cdr3_aa: CASSSGAGEGSGNTIYF

d_call: .
clone_size: .
v_call: TRBV9
cdr3_aa: CASSVEGVVGNTIYF

d_call: .
clone_size: .
v_call: TRBV5-1
cdr3_aa: CASSLEQGELAKNIQYF

d_call: TRBD1
clone_size: .
v_call: TRBV28
cdr3_aa: CASSFPTGGAATSGYTF

d_call: TRBD1
clone_size: .
v_call: TRBV5-1
cdr3_aa: CASSPTGDSYNSPLHF

d_call: .
clone_size: once
v_call: TRBV9
cdr3_aa: CASSGGGDNQPQHF

d_call: .
clone_size: .
v_call: TRBV3-1/TRBV3-2
cdr3_aa: CASSQTTGWQTQYF